This T cell receptor (beta chain) was identified during a study of blood T cell repertoires in COVID-19. At the level of the study: The analysed material was cDNA or gDNA that came from T cells, B-cell-depleted T cells, or PBMCs.

The authors' processing: Reference gene primer amplification in the assay estimated nucleated cell counts. Profiled with immunoSEQ multiplex PCR; TCRdb holds only in-frame clones, not every one. The D gene and trimming were derived from the DNA, and the V and J assignments and clone size from that table. The sample has 150,000 or so clones, around 72% seen once. This clonotype was sampled from an elderly woman with acute or convalescent COVID-19. The sample comprised peripheral blood.

CDR3 sequence: CAISESTGYYYGYTF. In nucleotides, the CDR3 is TGTGCCATCAGTGAATCGACAGGTTACTACTATGGCTACACCTTC. The rearrangement joins TRBV10-3 to TRBJ1-2; perhaps TRBD1 as D (6 bases). The CDR3 spans 15 residues. The germline gives CDR1 ENHRY, CDR2 SYGVKD. V lost 3 bases, J lost 3 bases, and 14 bases lay in between.